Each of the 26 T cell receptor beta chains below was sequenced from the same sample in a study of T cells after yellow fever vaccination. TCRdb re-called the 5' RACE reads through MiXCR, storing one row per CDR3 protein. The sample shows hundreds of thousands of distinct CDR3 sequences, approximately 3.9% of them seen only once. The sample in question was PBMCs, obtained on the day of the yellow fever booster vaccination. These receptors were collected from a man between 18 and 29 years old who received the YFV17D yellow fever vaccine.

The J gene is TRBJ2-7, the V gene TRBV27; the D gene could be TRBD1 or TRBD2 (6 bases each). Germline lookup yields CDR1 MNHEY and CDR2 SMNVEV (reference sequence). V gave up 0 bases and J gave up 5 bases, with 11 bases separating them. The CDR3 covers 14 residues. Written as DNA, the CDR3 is TGTGCCAGCAGTTTATCGAGGGGGGCTGACGAGCAGTACGTC. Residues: CASSLSRGADEQYV.

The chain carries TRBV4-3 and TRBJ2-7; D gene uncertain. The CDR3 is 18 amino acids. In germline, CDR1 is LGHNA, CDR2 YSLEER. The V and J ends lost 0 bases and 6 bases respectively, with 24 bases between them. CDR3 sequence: CASSQDFPHGQPPAEQYF. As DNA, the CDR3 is TGCGCCAGCAGCCAAGATTTTCCCCACGGGCAGCCACCTGCCGAGCAGTACTTC.

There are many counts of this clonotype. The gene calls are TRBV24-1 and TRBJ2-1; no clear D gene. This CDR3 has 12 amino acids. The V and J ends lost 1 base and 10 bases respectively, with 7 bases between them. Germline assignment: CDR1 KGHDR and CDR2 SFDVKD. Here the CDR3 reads CATSDLGEEQFF. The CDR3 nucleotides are TGTGCCACCAGTGATTTAGGCGAGGAGCAGTTCTTC.

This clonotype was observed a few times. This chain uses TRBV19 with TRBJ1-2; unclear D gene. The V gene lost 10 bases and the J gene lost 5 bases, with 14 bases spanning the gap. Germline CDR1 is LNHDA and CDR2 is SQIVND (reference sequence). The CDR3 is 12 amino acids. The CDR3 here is CATTPGSYGYTF. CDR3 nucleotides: TGTGCCACCACGCCGGGGTCTTATGGCTACACCTTC.

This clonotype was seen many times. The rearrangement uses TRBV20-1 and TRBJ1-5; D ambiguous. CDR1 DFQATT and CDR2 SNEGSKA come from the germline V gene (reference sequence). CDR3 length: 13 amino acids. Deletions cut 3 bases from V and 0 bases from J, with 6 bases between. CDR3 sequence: CSASENSNQPQHF. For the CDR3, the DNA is TGCAGTGCTAGTGAGAATAGCAATCAGCCCCAGCATTTT.

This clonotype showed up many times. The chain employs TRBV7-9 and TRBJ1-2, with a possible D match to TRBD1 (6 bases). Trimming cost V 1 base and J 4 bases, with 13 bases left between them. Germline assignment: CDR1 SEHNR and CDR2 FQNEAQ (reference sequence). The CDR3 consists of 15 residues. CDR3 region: CASSLGPGQLYGYTF. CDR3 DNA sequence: TGTGCCAGCAGCTTAGGACCGGGACAACTCTATGGCTACACCTTC.

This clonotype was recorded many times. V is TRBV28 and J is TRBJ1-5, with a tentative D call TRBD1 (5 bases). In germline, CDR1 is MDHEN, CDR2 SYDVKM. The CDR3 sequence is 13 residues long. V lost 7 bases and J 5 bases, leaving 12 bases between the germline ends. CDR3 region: CASTWGSHQPQHF. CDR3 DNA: TGTGCCAGCACCTGGGGCAGTCATCAGCCCCAGCATTTT.

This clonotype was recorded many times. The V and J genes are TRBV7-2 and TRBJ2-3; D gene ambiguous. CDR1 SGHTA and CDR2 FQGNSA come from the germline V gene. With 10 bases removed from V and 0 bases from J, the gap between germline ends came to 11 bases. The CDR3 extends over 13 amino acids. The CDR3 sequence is CATDADSTDTQYF. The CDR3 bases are TGTGCCACCGACGCGGACAGCACAGATACGCAGTATTTT.

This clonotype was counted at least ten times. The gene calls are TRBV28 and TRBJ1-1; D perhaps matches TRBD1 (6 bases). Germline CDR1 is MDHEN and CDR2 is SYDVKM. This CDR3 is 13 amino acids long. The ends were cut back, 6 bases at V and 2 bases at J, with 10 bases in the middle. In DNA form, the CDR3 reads TGTGCCAGCAGCTCGGACAGTAACACTGAAGCTTTCTTT. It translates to CASSSDSNTEAFF.

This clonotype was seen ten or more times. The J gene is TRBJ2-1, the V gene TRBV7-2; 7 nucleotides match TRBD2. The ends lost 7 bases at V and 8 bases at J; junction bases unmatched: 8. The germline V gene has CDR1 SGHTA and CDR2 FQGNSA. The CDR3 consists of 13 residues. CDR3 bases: TGTGCCAGCATCCCCGGCGGGGGAGATGAGCAGTTCTTC. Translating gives CASIPGGGDEQFF.

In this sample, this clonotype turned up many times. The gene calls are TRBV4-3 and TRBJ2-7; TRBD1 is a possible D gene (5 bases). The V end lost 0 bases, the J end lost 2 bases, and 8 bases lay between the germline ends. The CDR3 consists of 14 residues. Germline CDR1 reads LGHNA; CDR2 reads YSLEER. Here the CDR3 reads CASSQEPGPYEQYF. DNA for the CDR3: TGCGCCAGCAGCCAAGAGCCAGGGCCCTACGAGCAGTACTTC.

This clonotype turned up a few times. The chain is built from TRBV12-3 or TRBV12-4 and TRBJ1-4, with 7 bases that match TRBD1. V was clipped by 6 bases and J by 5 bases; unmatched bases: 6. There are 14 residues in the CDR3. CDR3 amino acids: CASRAGTENEKLFF. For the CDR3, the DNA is TGTGCCAGCAGAGCCGGGACAGAAAATGAAAAACTGTTTTTT.

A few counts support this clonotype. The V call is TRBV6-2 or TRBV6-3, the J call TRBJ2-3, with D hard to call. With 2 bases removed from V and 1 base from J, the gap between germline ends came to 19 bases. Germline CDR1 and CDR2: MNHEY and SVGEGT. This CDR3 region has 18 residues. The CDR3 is CASSYPSMRGPRTDTQYF. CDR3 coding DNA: TGTGCCAGCAGTTACCCTTCGATGAGAGGTCCCCGCACAGATACGCAGTATTTT.

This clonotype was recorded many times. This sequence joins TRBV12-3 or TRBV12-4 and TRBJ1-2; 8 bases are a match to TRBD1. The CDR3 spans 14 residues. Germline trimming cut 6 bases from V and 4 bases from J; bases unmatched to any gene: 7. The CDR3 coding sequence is TGTGCCAGCAGAGCCGGACAGGGAGGCTATGGCTACACCTTC. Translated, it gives CASRAGQGGYGYTF.

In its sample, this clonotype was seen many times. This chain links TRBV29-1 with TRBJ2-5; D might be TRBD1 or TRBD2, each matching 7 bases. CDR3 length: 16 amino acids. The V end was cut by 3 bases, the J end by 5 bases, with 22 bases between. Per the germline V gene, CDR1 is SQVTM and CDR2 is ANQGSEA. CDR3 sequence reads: CSVDLTRDQGGETQYF. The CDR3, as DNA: TGCAGCGTTGACCTCACCCGGGACCAGGGGGGGGAGACCCAGTACTTC.

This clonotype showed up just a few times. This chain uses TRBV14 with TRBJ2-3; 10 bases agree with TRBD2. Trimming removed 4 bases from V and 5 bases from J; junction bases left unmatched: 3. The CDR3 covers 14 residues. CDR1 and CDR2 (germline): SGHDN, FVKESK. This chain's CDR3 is CASSPLAGVDTQYF. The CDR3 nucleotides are TGTGCCAGCAGCCCGCTAGCGGGGGTAGATACGCAGTATTTT.

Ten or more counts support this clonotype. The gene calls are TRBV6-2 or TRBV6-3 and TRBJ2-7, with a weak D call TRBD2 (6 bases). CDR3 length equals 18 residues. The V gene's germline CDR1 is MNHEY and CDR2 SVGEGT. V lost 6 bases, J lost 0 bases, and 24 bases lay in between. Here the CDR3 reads CASRGRSGEESGSYEQYV. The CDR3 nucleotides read TGTGCCAGCAGGGGACGATCTGGGGAGGAAAGTGGCTCCTACGAGCAGTACGTC.

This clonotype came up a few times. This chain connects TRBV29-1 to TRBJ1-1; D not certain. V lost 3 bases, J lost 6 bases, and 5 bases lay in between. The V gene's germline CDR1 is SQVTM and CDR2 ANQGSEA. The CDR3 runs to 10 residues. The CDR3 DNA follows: TGCAGCGTTGACGGGCCTGAAGCTTTCTTT. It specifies CSVDGPEAFF. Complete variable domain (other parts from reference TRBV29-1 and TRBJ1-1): SAVISQKPSRDICQRGTSLTIQCQVDSQVTMMFWYRQQPGQSLTLIATANQGSEATYESGFVIDKFPISRPNLTFSTLTVSNMSPEDSSIYLCSVDGPEAFFGQGTRLTVV.

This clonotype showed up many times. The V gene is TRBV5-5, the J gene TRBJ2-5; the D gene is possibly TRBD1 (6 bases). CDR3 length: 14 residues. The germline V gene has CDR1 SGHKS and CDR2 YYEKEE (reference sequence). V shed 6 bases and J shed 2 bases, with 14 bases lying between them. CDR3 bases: TGTGCCAGCACAGGGGATCCCTGGCAAGAGACCCAGTACTTC. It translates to CASTGDPWQETQYF.

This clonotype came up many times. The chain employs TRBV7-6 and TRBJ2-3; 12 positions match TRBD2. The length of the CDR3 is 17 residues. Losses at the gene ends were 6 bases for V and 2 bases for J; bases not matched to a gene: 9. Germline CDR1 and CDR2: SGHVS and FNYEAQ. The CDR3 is CASRPTSGGPPTDTQYF. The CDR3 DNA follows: TGTGCCAGCAGACCCACTAGCGGGGGGCCTCCCACAGATACGCAGTATTTT. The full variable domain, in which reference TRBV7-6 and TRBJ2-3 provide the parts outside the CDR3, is GAGVSQSPRYKVTKRGQDVALRCDPISGHVSLYWYRQALGQGPEFLTYFNYEAQQDKSGLPNDRFSAERPEGSISTLTIQRTEQRDSAMYRCASRPTSGGPPTDTQYFGPGTRLTVL.

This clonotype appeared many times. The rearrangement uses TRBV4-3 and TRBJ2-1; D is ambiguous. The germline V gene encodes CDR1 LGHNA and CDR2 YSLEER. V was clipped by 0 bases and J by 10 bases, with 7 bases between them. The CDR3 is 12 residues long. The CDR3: CASSQDGWEQFF. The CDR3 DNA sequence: TGCGCCAGCAGCCAAGATGGGTGGGAGCAGTTCTTC.

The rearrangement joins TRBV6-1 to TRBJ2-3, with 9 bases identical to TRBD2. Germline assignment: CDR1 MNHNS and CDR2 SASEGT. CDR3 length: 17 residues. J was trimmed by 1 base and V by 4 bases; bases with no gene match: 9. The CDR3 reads CASSVAGGGLGTDTQYF. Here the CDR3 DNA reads TGTGCCAGCAGTGTTGCGGGGGGGGGCTTAGGCACAGATACGCAGTATTTT.

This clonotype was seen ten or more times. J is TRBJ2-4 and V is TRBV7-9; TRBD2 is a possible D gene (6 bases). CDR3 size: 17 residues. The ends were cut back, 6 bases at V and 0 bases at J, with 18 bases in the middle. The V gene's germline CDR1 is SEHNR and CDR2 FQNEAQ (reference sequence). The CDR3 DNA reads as TGTGCCAGCAGTTCCCCGGCGGGGAACTTAGCCAAAAACATTCAGTACTTC. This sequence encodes CASSSPAGNLAKNIQYF.

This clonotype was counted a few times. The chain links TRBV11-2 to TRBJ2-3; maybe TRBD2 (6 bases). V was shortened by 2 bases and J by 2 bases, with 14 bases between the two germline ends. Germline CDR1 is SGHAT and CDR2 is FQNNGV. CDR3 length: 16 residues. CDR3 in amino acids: CASSLRGGDLTDTQYF. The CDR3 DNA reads TGTGCCAGCAGCTTAAGGGGCGGGGACCTCACAGATACGCAGTATTTT.

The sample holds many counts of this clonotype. The CDR3 here is CASRPSSGGHNEQFF. CDR3 nucleotides: TGTGCCAGCAGACCCTCTAGCGGGGGACACAATGAGCAGTTCTTC. This chain joins TRBV12-3 or TRBV12-4 and TRBJ2-1; TRBD2 matches 10 bases. The trim removed 6 bases at V and 5 bases at J, leaving 7 bases unmatched. The CDR3 has 15 residues.

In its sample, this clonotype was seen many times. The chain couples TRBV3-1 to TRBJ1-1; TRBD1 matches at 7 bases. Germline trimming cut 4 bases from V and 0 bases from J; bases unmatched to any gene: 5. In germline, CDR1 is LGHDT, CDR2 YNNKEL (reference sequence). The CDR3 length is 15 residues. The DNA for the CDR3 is TGTGCCAGCAGCCGATCGACAGGGATGAACACTGAAGCTTTCTTT. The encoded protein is CASSRSTGMNTEAFF.